This entry describes one T cell receptor beta chain. This entry is derived from a study of technical replicates of blood from a handful of donors. The V end was cut by 7 bases, the J end by 13 bases, with 25 bases between. The CDR3 loop spans 14 amino acids. CDR1 is SEHNR and CDR2 is FQNEAQ in the germline V gene (reference sequence). Method: immunoSEQ multiplex PCR; TCRdb's copy keeps in-frame clones and lacks some. The table lists about 84,000 clones, about 97% of them singletons, with more than 0.15% in the top ten. The TCR was taken from a human donor in good health. Sequences were obtained from T cells isolated from PBMCs. The V call is TRBV7-9, the J call TRBJ1-2, with D possibly being TRBD1 (6 bases). CDR3 bases: TGTGCCAGCAACCCCGGGACAATTTTTTCCAGCTGCACCTTC. This sequence encodes CASNPGTIFSSCTF.